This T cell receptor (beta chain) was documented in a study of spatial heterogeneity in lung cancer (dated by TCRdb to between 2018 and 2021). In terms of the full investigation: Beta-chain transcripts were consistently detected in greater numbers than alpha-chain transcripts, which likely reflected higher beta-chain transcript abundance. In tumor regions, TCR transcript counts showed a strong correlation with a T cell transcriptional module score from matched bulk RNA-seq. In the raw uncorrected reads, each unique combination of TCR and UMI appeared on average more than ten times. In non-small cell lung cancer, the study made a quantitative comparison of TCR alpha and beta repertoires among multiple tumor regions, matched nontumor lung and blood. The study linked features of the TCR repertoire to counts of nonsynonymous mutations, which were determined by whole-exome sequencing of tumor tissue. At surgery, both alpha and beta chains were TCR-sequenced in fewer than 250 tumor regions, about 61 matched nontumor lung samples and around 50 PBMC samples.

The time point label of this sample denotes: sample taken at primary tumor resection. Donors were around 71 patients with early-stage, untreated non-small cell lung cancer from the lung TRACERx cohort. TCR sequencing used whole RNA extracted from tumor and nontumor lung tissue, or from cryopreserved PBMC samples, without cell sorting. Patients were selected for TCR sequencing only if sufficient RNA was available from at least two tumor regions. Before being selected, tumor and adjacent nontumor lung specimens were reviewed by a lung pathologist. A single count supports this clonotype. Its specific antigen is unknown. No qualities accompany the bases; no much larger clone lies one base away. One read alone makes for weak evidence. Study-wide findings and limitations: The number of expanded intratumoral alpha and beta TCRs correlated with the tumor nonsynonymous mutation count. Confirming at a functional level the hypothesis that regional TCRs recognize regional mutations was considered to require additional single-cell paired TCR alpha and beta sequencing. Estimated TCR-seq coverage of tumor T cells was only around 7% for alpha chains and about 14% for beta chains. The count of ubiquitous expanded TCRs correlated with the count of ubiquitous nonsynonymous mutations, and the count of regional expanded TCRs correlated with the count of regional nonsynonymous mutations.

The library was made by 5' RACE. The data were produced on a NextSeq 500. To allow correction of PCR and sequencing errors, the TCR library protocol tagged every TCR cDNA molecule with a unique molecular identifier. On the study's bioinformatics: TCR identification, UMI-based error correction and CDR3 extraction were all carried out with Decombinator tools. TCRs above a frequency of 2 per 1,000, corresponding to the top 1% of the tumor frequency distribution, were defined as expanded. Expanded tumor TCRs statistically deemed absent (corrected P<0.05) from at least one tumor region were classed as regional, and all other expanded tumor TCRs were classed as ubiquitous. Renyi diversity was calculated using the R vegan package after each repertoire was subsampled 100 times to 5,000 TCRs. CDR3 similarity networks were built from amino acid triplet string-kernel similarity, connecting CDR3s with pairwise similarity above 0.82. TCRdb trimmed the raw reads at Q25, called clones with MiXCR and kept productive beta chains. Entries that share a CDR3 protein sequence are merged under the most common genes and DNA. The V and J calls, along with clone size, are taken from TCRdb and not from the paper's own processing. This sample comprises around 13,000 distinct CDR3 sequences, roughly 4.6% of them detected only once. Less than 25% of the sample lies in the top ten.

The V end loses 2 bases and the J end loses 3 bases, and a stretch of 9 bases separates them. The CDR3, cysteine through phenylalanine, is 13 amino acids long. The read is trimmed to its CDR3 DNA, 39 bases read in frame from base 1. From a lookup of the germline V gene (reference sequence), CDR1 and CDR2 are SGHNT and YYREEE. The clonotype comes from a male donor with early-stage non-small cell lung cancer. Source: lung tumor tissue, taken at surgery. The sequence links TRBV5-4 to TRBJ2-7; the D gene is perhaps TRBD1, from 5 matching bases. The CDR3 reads CASSFQGYYEQYF. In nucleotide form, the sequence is TGTGCCAGCAGCTTCCAGGGCTACTACGAGCAGTACTTC. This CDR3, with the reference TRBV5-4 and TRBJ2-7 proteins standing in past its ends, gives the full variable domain ETGVTQSPTHLIKTRGQQVTLRCSSQSGHNTVSWYQQALGQGPQFIFQYYREEENGRGNFPPRFSGLQFPNYSSELNVNALELDDSALYLCASSFQGYYEQYFGPGTRLTVT.